The clone carrying this T cell receptor (beta chain) was counted many times. This record comes from a study of T cells after yellow fever vaccination. Study background: Four memory subsets, EM, EMRA, CM and Tscm, were sorted by CD3, CD45RA, CCR7, CD95.

Trimming cost V 2 bases and J 0 bases, with 11 bases left between them. This CDR3 is 15 amino acids long. Per germline, CDR1 SGHVS and CDR2 FNYEAQ. Generation of TCR cDNA used 5'RACE template switching (which added a universal primer site and UMIs). TCRdb analysed the 5' RACE reads with MiXCR anew, one entry per CDR3 protein. Of approximately 31,000 distinct CDR3 sequences in the sample, 8% to 11% were seen once. The source of this sequence is a young man who received the YFV17D yellow fever vaccine. The chain combines TRBV7-6 with TRBJ2-7; D is perhaps TRBD1 (6 bases). Sequencing was performed on PBMCs, either bulk or a sorted T-cell subset (CD4+, CD8+, memory, or dextramer-sorted; not recorded which), taken about 2 weeks after the first yellow fever vaccination. The DNA of the CDR3 is TGTGCCAGCAGCTTACGTACAGGGAGCTCCTACGAGCAGTACTTC. Translated: CASSLRTGSSYEQYF. The variable domain in full, with the rest retrieved from reference TRBV7-6 and TRBJ2-7, is GAGVSQSPRYKVTKRGQDVALRCDPISGHVSLYWYRQALGQGPEFLTYFNYEAQQDKSGLPNDRFSAERPEGSISTLTIQRTEQRDSAMYRCASSLRTGSSYEQYFGPGTRLTVT.